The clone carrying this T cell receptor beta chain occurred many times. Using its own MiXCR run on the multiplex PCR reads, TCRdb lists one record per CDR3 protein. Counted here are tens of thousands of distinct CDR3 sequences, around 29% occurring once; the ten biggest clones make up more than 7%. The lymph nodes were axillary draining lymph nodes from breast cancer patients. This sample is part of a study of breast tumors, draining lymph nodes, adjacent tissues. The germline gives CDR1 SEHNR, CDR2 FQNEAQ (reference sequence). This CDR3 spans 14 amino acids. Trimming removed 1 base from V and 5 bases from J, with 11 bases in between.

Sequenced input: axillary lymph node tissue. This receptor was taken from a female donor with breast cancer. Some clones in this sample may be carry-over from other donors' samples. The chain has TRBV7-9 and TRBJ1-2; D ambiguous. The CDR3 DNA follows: TGTGCCAGCAGCTTAGGTGGCAGGAGTTATGGCTACACCTTC. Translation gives CASSLGGRSYGYTF.